Reported below is one TCR beta chain. The data derive from a study of blood T cell repertoires in COVID-19. Whole-study context: COVID-19 samples, acute and convalescent, were from the United States, Italy and Spain.

Per the study methods: Counts of nucleated cells, estimated from reference gene primer amplification, were obtained. Profiling relied on immunoSEQ multiplex PCR, and the TCRdb table lists in-frame clones only, not all of them. The V and J calls and clone size were taken over from that table, and D and trimming were inferred from the DNA. The repertoire has 170,000 or so clones, approximately 88% of them found once; the top ten carry roughly 2.9%. Trimming removed 0 bases from V and 5 bases from J; junction bases left unmatched: 6. CDR3 length: 17 residues. Per the germline V gene, CDR1 is LGHNA and CDR2 is YSLEER.

The source of this sequence is a woman aged 60 to 75 with acute or convalescent COVID-19. V is TRBV4-3 and J is TRBJ2-1; 11 bases map to TRBD2. Sequences were obtained from peripheral blood. The CDR3 loop reads CASSQERLLAGDNEQFF. CDR3 coding DNA: TGCGCCAGCAGCCAAGAACGACTACTAGCGGGGGACAATGAGCAGTTCTTC.